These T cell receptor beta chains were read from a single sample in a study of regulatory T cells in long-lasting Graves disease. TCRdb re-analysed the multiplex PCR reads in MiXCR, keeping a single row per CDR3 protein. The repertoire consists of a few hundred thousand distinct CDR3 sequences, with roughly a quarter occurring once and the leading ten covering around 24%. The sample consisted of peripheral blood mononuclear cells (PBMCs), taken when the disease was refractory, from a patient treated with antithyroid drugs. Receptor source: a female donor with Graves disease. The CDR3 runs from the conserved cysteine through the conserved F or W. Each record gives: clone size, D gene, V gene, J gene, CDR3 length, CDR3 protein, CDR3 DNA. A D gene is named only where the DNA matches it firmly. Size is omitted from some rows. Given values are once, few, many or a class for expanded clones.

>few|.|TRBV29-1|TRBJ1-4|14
CSVANRLSAEKLFF
TGCAGCGTAGCCAATCGGCTCTCGGCCGAAAAACTGTTTTTT
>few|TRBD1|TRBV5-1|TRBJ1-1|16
CASSFNRGPTGAEAFF
TGCGCCAGCAGCTTTAACAGGGGCCCCACTGGCGCTGAAGCTTTCTTT
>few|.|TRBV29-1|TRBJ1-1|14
CSVLPGLKNTEAFF
TGCAGCGTCTTACCGGGACTCAAGAACACTGAAGCTTTCTTT
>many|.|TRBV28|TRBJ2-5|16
CASRGSVGGRGETQYF
TGTGCCAGCAGAGGCAGCGTTGGGGGCCGTGGGGAGACCCAGTACTTC
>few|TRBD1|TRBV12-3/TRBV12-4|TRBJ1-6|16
CASSRNTGGAGSPLHF
TGTGCCAGCAGTCGTAATACAGGGGGCGCGGGTTCACCCCTCCACTTT
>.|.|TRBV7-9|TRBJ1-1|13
CASSFSAAPEAFF
TGTGCCAGCAGCTTTAGCGCGGCGCCTGAAGCTTTCTTT
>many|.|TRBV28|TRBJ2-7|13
CASSYGTSGQQYF
TGTGCCAGCAGTTACGGGACGTCGGGGCAGCAGTACTTC
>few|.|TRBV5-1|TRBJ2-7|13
CASSGSVMHEQYF
TGCGCCAGCAGCGGTTCAGTAATGCACGAGCAGTACTTC
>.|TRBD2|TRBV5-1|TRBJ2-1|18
CASSLVLAGLTVANEQFF
TGCGCCAGCAGCTTGGTGCTAGCGGGGCTGACGGTAGCAAATGAGCAGTTCTTC
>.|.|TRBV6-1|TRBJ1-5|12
CATPGTIQPQHF
TGTGCCACTCCCGGGACCATTCAGCCCCAGCATTTT
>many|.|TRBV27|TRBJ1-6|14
CASKGQENNSPLHF
TGTGCCAGCAAAGGGCAGGAGAATAATTCACCCCTCCACTTT
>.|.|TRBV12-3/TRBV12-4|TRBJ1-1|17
CASGTSGRGSWNTEAFF
TGTGCCAGCGGAACCTCTGGCAGGGGCTCCTGGAACACTGAAGCTTTCTTT
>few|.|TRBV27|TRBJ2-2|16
CASRGNQGFLTGELFF
TGTGCCAGCAGGGGAAACCAGGGGTTTCTAACCGGGGAGCTGTTTTTT
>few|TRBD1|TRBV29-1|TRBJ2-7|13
CSVRGGEIYEQYF
TGCAGCGTCAGAGGGGGCGAAATCTACGAGCAGTATTTC
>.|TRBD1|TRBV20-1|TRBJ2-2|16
CSAEDRGFSNTGELFF
TGCAGTGCTGAGGACAGGGGGTTTTCGAACACCGGGGAGCTGTTTTTT
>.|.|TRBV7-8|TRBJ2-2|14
CASSMGGFGGELFF
TGTGCCAGCAGCATGGGGGGCTTTGGCGGGGAGCTGTTTTTT
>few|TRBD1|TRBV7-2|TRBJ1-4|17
CASSFDRGGATNEKLFF
TGTGCCAGCAGCTTCGACAGGGGAGGGGCAACTAATGAAAAACTGTTTTTT
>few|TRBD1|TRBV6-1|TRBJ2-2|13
CARQGADTGELFF
TGTGCCAGACAGGGGGCCGACACCGGGGAGCTGTTTTTT
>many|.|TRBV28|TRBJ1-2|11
CASSRTSGYTF
TGTGCCAGCAGCCGGACAAGTGGCTACACCTTC
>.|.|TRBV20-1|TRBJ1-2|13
CSAREGLNYGYTF
TGCAGTGCTAGAGAAGGCTTAAACTATGGCTACACCTTC
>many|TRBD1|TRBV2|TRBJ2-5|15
CASTPEGQGGETQYF
TGTGCCAGCACCCCGGAAGGACAGGGAGGAGAGACCCAGTACTTC
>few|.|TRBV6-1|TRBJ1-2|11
CASSDYGGYTF
TGTGCCAGCAGTGACTATGGCGGCTACACCTTC
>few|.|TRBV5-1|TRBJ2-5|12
CASGLGKETQYF
TGCGCCAGCGGTCTGGGCAAAGAGACCCAGTACTTC
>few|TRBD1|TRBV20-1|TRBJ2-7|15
CSAGTARVKTGEQYF
TGCAGTGCAGGGACAGCTCGAGTCAAGACGGGCGAGCAGTACTTC
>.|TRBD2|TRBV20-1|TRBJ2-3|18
CSAVLGAGDGSFTDTQYF
TGCAGTGCCGTCCTAGGAGCGGGAGATGGTTCATTTACAGATACGCAGTATTTT
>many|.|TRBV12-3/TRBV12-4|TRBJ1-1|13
CASIRGGNTEAFF
TGTGCCAGCATCCGAGGGGGGAACACTGAAGCTTTCTTT
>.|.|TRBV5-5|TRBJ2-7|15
CASSLGSGTSYEQYF
TGTGCCAGCAGCTTGGGAAGCGGGACAAGCTACGAGCAGTACTTC
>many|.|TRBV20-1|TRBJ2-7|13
CSAGGLTPYEQYF
TGCAGTGCTGGAGGACTCACCCCCTACGAGCAGTACTTC
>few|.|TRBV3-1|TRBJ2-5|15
CASSQGGKGHETQYF
TGTGCCAGCAGCCAAGGGGGAAAAGGGCACGAGACCCAGTACTTC
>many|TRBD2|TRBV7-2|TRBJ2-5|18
CASSLGGLAGGRGETQYF
TGTGCCAGCAGCTTAGGAGGGCTAGCGGGAGGGAGAGGAGAGACCCAGTACTTC
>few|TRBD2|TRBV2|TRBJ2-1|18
CASKELRSGRAGYNEQFF
TGTGCCAGCAAGGAGTTACGGAGCGGGAGGGCCGGTTACAATGAGCAGTTCTTC
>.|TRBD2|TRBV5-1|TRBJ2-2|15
CASSLGGSFTGELFF
TGCGCCAGCAGCTTAGGCGGGAGCTTCACCGGGGAGCTGTTTTTT
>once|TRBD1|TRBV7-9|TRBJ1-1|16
CASSTRRDRVVTEAFF
TGTGCCAGCAGCACCCGCCGGGACAGGGTCGTCACTGAAGCTTTCTTT
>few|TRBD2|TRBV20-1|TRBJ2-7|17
CSAIHRWPSGSAYEQYF
TGCAGTGCTATTCATCGGTGGCCTAGCGGGAGCGCCTACGAGCAGTACTTC
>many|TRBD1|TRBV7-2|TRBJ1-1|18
CASSLDRRTGAMNTEAFF
TGTGCCAGCAGCTTAGATCGGCGGACAGGGGCGATGAACACTGAAGCTTTCTTT
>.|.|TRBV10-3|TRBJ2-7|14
CAISESQSSYEQYF
TGTGCCATCAGTGAGTCTCAGAGTTCTTACGAGCAGTACTTC
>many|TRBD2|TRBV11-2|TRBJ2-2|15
CASSSVAGSSGELFF
TGTGCCAGCAGCTCCGTAGCGGGAAGCTCCGGGGAGCTGTTTTTT
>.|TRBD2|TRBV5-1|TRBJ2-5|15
CASSLQTSVGETQYF
TGCGCCAGCAGCCTACAGACTAGCGTGGGCGAGACCCAGTACTTC
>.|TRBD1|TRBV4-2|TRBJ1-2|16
CASSQDNGRGLNGYTF
TGTGCCAGCAGCCAAGATAATGGCAGGGGGCTGAATGGCTACACCTTC
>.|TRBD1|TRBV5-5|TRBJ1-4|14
CASSLMGTGEKLFF
TGTGCCAGCAGCTTAATGGGGACAGGGGAAAAACTGTTTTTT